What follows are 13 T cell receptor beta chains derived from one specimen sequenced in a study of blood T cell repertoires in COVID-19. Data came from immunoSEQ multiplex PCR; TCRdb stores just in-frame clones and leaves some out. This table holds around 100,000 clones, roughly 87% found once. The sample consisted of peripheral blood. The receptors originated from a woman aged 50 to 60 with COVID-19, enrolled during active disease.

This chain joins TRBV2 and TRBJ2-2; TRBD1 aligns across 9 bases. CDR3 size: 15 residues. V was pared by 6 bases and J by 7 bases, with 9 bases of the junction left unmatched. Germline V lookup: CDR1 SNHLY, CDR2 FYNNEI. This chain's CDR3 is CASSPETGGIGELFF. In DNA form, the CDR3 reads TGTGCCAGCAGCCCTGAGACAGGGGGAATCGGGGAGCTGTTTTTT.

J is TRBJ2-3 and V is TRBV6-4; D perhaps matches TRBD2 (5 bases). Germline values: CDR1 MRHNA, CDR2 SNTAGT. This CDR3 comprises 15 residues. Trimming took off 2 bases at V and 4 bases at J, with 13 bases between the two ends. The CDR3 coding sequence is TGTGCCAGCAGTGACACAATGGACTGCCCAGATACGCAGTATTTT. The encoded protein is CASSDTMDCPDTQYF.

The V gene is TRBV7-3, the J gene TRBJ2-3; 9 nucleotides line up with TRBD1. CDR1 SGHTA and CDR2 FQGTGA come from the germline V gene. Trimming cost V 5 bases and J 6 bases; bases outside gene matches: 12. The CDR3 sequence is 16 residues long. The CDR3, as DNA: TGTGCCAGCAGCCCCTACGCGGACAGGGGTCTTGATACGCAGTATTTT. Protein product: CASSPYADRGLDTQYF.

V usage is TRBV6-6 and J usage is TRBJ2-1, with D perhaps matching TRBD1 (5 bases). This CDR3 is built from 14 residues. Germline V gene lookup returns CDR1 MNHNY and CDR2 SVGAGI (reference sequence). Trimming removed 1 base at V and 5 bases at J, with 9 bases between. In DNA, the CDR3 is TGTGCCAGCAGTTACTTACTGACAGACAATGAGCAGTTCTTC. Translation gives CASSYLLTDNEQFF.

The chain employs TRBV4-1 and TRBJ1-6; 11 positions match TRBD1. CDR1 and CDR2 (germline): MGHRA, YSYEKL. Trimming at V came to 6 bases and at J to 9 bases, leaving 4 bases not matched to a gene. The CDR3 runs 14 residues. CDR3 in amino acids: CASSRTGGSSPLHF. The CDR3 DNA is TGCGCCAGCAGTAGGACAGGGGGCAGTTCACCCCTCCACTTT.

The V call is TRBV30, the J call TRBJ1-2, with 11 bases identical to TRBD1. Germline values: CDR1 GTSNPN, CDR2 SVGIG (reference sequence). The ends lost 2 bases at V and 3 bases at J; junction bases unmatched: 5. The CDR3 sequence is 15 residues long. The CDR3, as DNA: TGTGCCTGGAGTAGGACAGGGGGCGTTGACTATGGCTACACCTTC. Its translation is CAWSRTGGVDYGYTF. Supplemented by reference TRBV30 and TRBJ1-2, the full variable domain reads SQTIHQWPATLVQPVGSPLSLECTVEGTSNPNLYWYRQAAGRGLQLLFYSVGIGQISSEVPQNLSASRPQDRQFILSSKKLLLSDSGFYLCAWSRTGGVDYGYTFGSGTRLTVV.

The V gene is TRBV19, the J gene TRBJ2-5; 12 nucleotides line up with TRBD2. Germline CDR1 reads LNHDA; CDR2 reads SQIVND (reference sequence). The J segment lost 5 bases and the V segment lost 4 bases, leaving 5 bases of the junction unmatched. CDR3 size: 15 residues. CDR3: CASSTGLAGKETQYF. The CDR3 region has the DNA TGTGCCAGTAGTACAGGACTAGCGGGGAAGGAGACCCAGTACTTC.

The rearrangement uses TRBV6-5 and TRBJ1-5, with 8 bases fitting TRBD1. Per germline, CDR1 MNHEY and CDR2 SVGAGI. The V gene end was trimmed by 5 bases and the J gene end by 9 bases; junction bases not matched to a gene: 9. This CDR3 has 14 residues. The CDR3 DNA reads TGTGCCAGCAGTCAGACAGGGGCCCTAGGGCCCCAGCATTTT. This codes for CASSQTGALGPQHF.

This sequence joins TRBV9 and TRBJ2-2; D may be TRBD1 (6 bases). The CDR3 extends over 15 amino acids. CDR1 is SGDLS, CDR2 YYNGEE, per germline. Trimming removed 1 base at V and 2 bases at J, with 9 bases between. The CDR3 region is CASSVTGINTGELFF. CDR3 coding DNA: TGTGCCAGCAGCGTAACAGGGATCAACACCGGGGAGCTGTTTTTT.

The chain combines TRBV5-1 with TRBJ2-7; TRBD1 matches at 8 bases. The junction had 8 bases not matched to a gene; V was cut back by 3 bases and J by 6 bases. Germline lookup yields CDR1 SGHRS and CDR2 YFSETQ. The CDR3 is 14 amino acids. The DNA for the CDR3 is TGCGCCAGCAGCTCGACCGGACAGGGTTTCGAGCAGTACTTC. Translated, it gives CASSSTGQGFEQYF. The full variable domain, with the rest looked up from reference TRBV5-1 and TRBJ2-7, is KAGVTQTPRYLIKTRGQQVTLSCSPISGHRSVSWYQQTPGQGLQFLFEYFSETQRNKGNFPGRFSGRQFSNSRSEMNVSTLELGDSALYLCASSSTGQGFEQYFGPGTRLTVT.

The chain has TRBV27 and TRBJ2-2; no firm D call. Trimming took 3 bases from V and 9 from J, leaving 17 bases between them. This CDR3 has 15 amino acids. In germline, CDR1 is MNHEY, CDR2 SMNVEV (reference sequence). The CDR3 is CASSLAELGRRELFF. Written as DNA, the CDR3 is TGTGCCAGCAGTTTGGCGGAGCTGGGTAGGAGGGAGCTGTTTTTT.

The CDR3 bases are TGCGCCAGCAGCCCTTCGGGGGCAACTAATGAAAAACTGTTTTTT. Residues: CASSPSGATNEKLFF. The chain recombines TRBV5-1 with TRBJ1-4; possible D gene TRBD1, 5 bases. Germline lookup yields CDR1 SGHRS and CDR2 YFSETQ. This CDR3 spans 15 amino acids. Trimming shortened V by 4 bases and J by 0 bases, and 10 bases separated the two germline ends. Full variable domain (outside the CDR3, taken from reference TRBV5-1 and TRBJ1-4): KAGVTQTPRYLIKTRGQQVTLSCSPISGHRSVSWYQQTPGQGLQFLFEYFSETQRNKGNFPGRFSGRQFSNSRSEMNVSTLELGDSALYLCASSPSGATNEKLFFGSGTQLSVL.

V and J are TRBV3-1 (or the pseudogene TRBV3-2) and TRBJ2-5; TRBD1 agrees at 8 bases. The CDR3 has 14 residues. Germline values: CDR1 LGHDT, CDR2 YNNKEL (reference sequence). Losses at the gene ends were 3 bases for V and 6 bases for J; bases not matched to a gene: 6. Written as DNA, the CDR3 is TGTGCCAGCAGCCAGGAGACAGGGGTCAAGACCCAGTACTTC. Protein: CASSQETGVKTQYF.